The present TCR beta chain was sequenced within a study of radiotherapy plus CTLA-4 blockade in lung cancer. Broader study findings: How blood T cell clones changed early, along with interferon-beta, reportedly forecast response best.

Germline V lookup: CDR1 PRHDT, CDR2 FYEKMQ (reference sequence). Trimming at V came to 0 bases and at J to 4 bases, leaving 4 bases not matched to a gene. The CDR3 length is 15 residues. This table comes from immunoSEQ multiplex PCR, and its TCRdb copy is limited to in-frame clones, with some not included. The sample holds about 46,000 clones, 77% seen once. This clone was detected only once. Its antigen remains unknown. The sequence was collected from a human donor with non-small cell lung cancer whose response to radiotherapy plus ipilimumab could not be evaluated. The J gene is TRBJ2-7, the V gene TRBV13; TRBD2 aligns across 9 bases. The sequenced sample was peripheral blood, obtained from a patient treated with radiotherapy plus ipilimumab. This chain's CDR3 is CASSLGPSGIYEQYF. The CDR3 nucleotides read TGTGCCAGCAGCTTAGGTCCTAGCGGGATTTACGAGCAGTACTTC. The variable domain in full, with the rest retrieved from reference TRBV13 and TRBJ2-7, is AAGVIQSPRHLIKEKRETATLKCYPIPRHDTVYWYQQGPGQDPQFLISFYEKMQSDKGSIPDRFSAQQFSDYHSELNMSSLELGDSALYFCASSLGPSGIYEQYFGPGTRLTVT.